Listed below are T cell receptor beta chains from one sample, sequenced in a study of T-cell memory formation after mild COVID-19. MiXCR, applied by TCRdb to the 5' RACE reads, yields one record per CDR3 protein. This repertoire shows 350,000 or so distinct CDR3 sequences, 20% to 25% found once; its top ten account for around a fifth. The sample consisted of PBMCs or a T cell subset sorted from them (not recorded which). The receptor set was obtained from a man aged 18 to 29 who had mild COVID-19 (a few samples of this study predate the infection). Cell type and time point are not known. Both conserved end residues are trimmed from each CDR3.

v_call: TRBV30
j_call: TRBJ2-1
cdr3_aa: AWSDYGGEQF

v_call: TRBV5-1
j_call: TRBJ2-1
cdr3_aa: ASSLAGSSYNEQF

v_call: TRBV5-1
j_call: TRBJ1-3
cdr3_aa: ASSLTANSGNTIY

v_call: TRBV5-1
j_call: TRBJ1-1
cdr3_aa: ASSFAGGTNTEAF

v_call: TRBV7-4
j_call: TRBJ2-5
cdr3_aa: ASSSLGGISETQY

v_call: TRBV7-9
j_call: TRBJ2-6
cdr3_aa: ASSLAGTGATVLT

v_call: TRBV2
j_call: TRBJ1-1
cdr3_aa: ASRLEGFVGTEAF

v_call: TRBV4-3
j_call: TRBJ2-2
cdr3_aa: ASSYGGGRNTGELF

v_call: TRBV7-2
j_call: TRBJ2-1
cdr3_aa: ASSLDAGSSYNEQF

v_call: TRBV10-1
j_call: TRBJ2-7
cdr3_aa: ASSASEQY

v_call: TRBV19
j_call: TRBJ1-1
cdr3_aa: ASSIDRRWTEAF

v_call: TRBV5-8
j_call: TRBJ1-3
cdr3_aa: ASSFQGTRNTIY

v_call: TRBV5-1
j_call: TRBJ2-3
cdr3_aa: ASRNSTSTDTQY

v_call: TRBV9
j_call: TRBJ2-3
cdr3_aa: ASGLGGPSDTQY

v_call: TRBV12-1
j_call: TRBJ2-1
cdr3_aa: ASSQHPTSGIHNEQF

v_call: TRBV12-3/TRBV12-4
j_call: TRBJ1-4
cdr3_aa: ASSYYRGDEKLF

v_call: TRBV5-5
j_call: TRBJ2-2
cdr3_aa: ASSLAGADTGELF

v_call: TRBV7-9
j_call: TRBJ2-2
cdr3_aa: ARDTGELF

v_call: TRBV9
j_call: TRBJ1-1
cdr3_aa: ASSVAGDGYTEAF

v_call: TRBV5-1
j_call: TRBJ2-5
cdr3_aa: ASSPPGGPETQY

v_call: TRBV9
j_call: TRBJ2-5
cdr3_aa: ASSVYDREEETQY

v_call: TRBV27
j_call: TRBJ1-1
cdr3_aa: ASTPGFRTEAF

v_call: TRBV7-2
j_call: TRBJ2-5
cdr3_aa: ASSSTGAKETQY

v_call: TRBV6-1
j_call: TRBJ1-6
cdr3_aa: ASSELGQGRTPLH

v_call: TRBV7-2
j_call: TRBJ2-5
cdr3_aa: ASSPGSGETQY

v_call: TRBV6-1
j_call: TRBJ1-6
cdr3_aa: ASSEALGQGYSPLH

v_call: TRBV20-1
j_call: TRBJ2-3
cdr3_aa: SGGRSVGAGDTQY

v_call: TRBV5-1
j_call: TRBJ2-3
cdr3_aa: ASTDAGDTQY

v_call: TRBV7-9
j_call: TRBJ2-7
cdr3_aa: ASSFGAGGYEQY

v_call: TRBV3-1
j_call: TRBJ2-7
cdr3_aa: ASSVRYEQY

v_call: TRBV15
j_call: TRBJ2-7
cdr3_aa: ATSKSGQGIGEQY

v_call: TRBV6-1
j_call: TRBJ1-1
cdr3_aa: ASRGRIEAF

v_call: TRBV10-3
j_call: TRBJ1-2
cdr3_aa: AISDSSPGQGNYGYT

v_call: TRBV4-3
j_call: TRBJ2-1
cdr3_aa: ASSQGGWGGNEQF

v_call: TRBV12-3/TRBV12-4
j_call: TRBJ2-1
cdr3_aa: ASSTGLAVYNEQF

v_call: TRBV12-3/TRBV12-4
j_call: TRBJ2-4
cdr3_aa: ASSYRGDLAKNIQY

v_call: TRBV20-1
j_call: TRBJ2-7
cdr3_aa: SAMTGMAYEQY